The 14 T cell receptor beta chains presented below share a single source sample, sequenced in a study of blood T cell repertoires in COVID-19 (dated by TCRdb to 2018 to 2020). Library construction relied on the immunoSEQ multiplex PCR assay. TCRdb limited this immuneACCESS table to in-frame rearrangements with V and J called. A share of clones is missing; checked studies link under half to unresolved V genes, and the rest is unexplained. The sample yields around 280,000 clones; approximately 86% were counted once. The ten largest account for about 1.9% of the sample. The specimen sequenced was peripheral blood. The receptors here all came from a woman in her 30s who had recovered from COVID-19.

This clone was found once. The gene calls are TRBV6-5 and TRBJ1-3; D possibly corresponds to TRBD1 (6 bases). The V gene's germline CDR1 is MNHEY and CDR2 SVGAGI. CDR3 size: 13 residues. V lost 10 bases and J lost 6, with 16 bases in between. This chain's CDR3 is CATTDSNQNTIYF. DNA for the CDR3: TGTGCCACAACGGACAGCAACCAAAACACCATATATTTT.

The chain links TRBV2 to TRBJ2-1, with 13 bases identical to TRBD2. Germline assignment: CDR1 SNHLY and CDR2 FYNNEI. CDR3 length: 16 residues. Trimming cost V 2 bases and J 10 bases; bases outside gene matches: 8. For the CDR3, the DNA is TGTGCCAGCAGTGAAAGGAGGGGACTAGCGGGGTACGAGCAGTTCTTC. Protein sequence: CASSERRGLAGYEQFF.

The V gene is TRBV6-5, the J gene TRBJ2-7; 8 bases fit TRBD2. V trimming: 6 bases; J trimming: 5 bases; junction bases outside the gene matches: 9. The CDR3 contains 14 residues. In germline, CDR1 is MNHEY, CDR2 SVGAGI. The CDR3 DNA sequence: TGTGCCAGCAGCCGAGGACTAGCATGGCACGAGCAGTACTTC. Protein: CASSRGLAWHEQYF.

This clone came up a few times. The chain links TRBV5-1 to TRBJ1-2, with unresolved D. Per germline, CDR1 SGHRS and CDR2 YFSETQ. This CDR3 spans 15 amino acids. Trimming stripped 5 bases from V and 2 bases from J, with 16 bases between. CDR3 amino acids: CASRALMQSNYGYTF. For the CDR3, the DNA is TGCGCCAGCAGGGCTTTAATGCAGTCCAACTATGGCTACACCTTC.

The V and J genes are TRBV5-1 and TRBJ2-1; the match to TRBD1 covers 7 bases. Looked up from germline, CDR1 is SGHRS and CDR2 is YFSETQ. The CDR3 sequence is 15 residues long. Trimming took 4 bases from V and 3 from J; bases not matched to a gene: 7. The DNA of the CDR3 is TGCGCCAGCAGCCCGGGACAGTCGGTCTACAATGAGCAGTTCTTC. It yields the protein CASSPGQSVYNEQFF.

The chain combines TRBV11-2 with TRBJ1-1; 11 bases match TRBD1. The CDR3 is 17 residues long. V trimming: 4 bases; J trimming: 3 bases; junction bases outside the gene matches: 10. CDR1 is SGHAT and CDR2 is FQNNGV in the germline V gene. The CDR3 DNA reads as TGTGCCAGCAGCTGGACAGGGGGCAAATTTAAGGACACTGAAGCTTTCTTT. This encodes CASSWTGGKFKDTEAFF.

J is TRBJ1-5 and V is TRBV7-9; unclear D gene. This CDR3 has 15 amino acids. CDR1 and CDR2 from the germline V gene are SEHNR and FQNEAQ (reference sequence). Deletions cut 4 bases from V and 2 bases from J, with 12 bases between. CDR3: CASSSAEEGNQPQHF. CDR3 sequence (DNA): TGTGCCAGCAGCTCCGCTGAGGAGGGCAATCAGCCCCAGCATTTT.

This chain links TRBV30 with TRBJ1-5, with no clear D. The CDR3 runs 19 residues. Germline CDR1 is GTSNPN and CDR2 is SVGIG (reference sequence). Trimming took 0 bases from V and 0 from J, leaving 21 bases between them. This CDR3 is CAWSVCRGSLLDSNQPQHF. CDR3 nucleotides: TGTGCCTGGAGTGTATGTAGAGGGAGTCTTCTTGATAGCAATCAGCCCCAGCATTTT.

This chain connects TRBV28 to TRBJ2-6, with D maybe TRBD1 (6 bases). Per the germline V gene, CDR1 is MDHEN and CDR2 is SYDVKM. This CDR3 is 15 amino acids long. V lost 7 bases and J 2 bases, leaving 12 bases between the germline ends. CDR3 in DNA: TGTGCCAGCATCCCGGACAGAGCTGGGGCCAACGTCCTGACTTTC. It is translated as CASIPDRAGANVLTF.

This clone was seen more than once but under ten times. The rearrangement joins TRBV29-1 to TRBJ1-2; no reliable D call. Looked up from germline, CDR1 is SQVTM and CDR2 is ANQGSEA. The CDR3 runs 13 residues. Trimming stripped 0 bases from V and 0 bases from J, with 5 bases between. The CDR3 loop reads CSVEEPANYGYTF. The CDR3 region has the DNA TGCAGCGTTGAAGAGCCAGCTAACTATGGCTACACCTTC. The variable domain in full, completed from reference TRBV29-1 and TRBJ1-2, reads SAVISQKPSRDICQRGTSLTIQCQVDSQVTMMFWYRQQPGQSLTLIATANQGSEATYESGFVIDKFPISRPNLTFSTLTVSNMSPEDSSIYLCSVEEPANYGYTFGSGTRLTVV.

Only one count was recorded for this clone. J is TRBJ2-1 and V is TRBV7-9; possibly TRBD1 for D (6 bases). The V gene's germline CDR1 is SEHNR and CDR2 FQNEAQ (reference sequence). Trimming took off 5 bases at V and 6 bases at J, with 8 bases between the two ends. The CDR3 loop spans 12 amino acids. CDR3 protein: CASSGRGNEQFF. The CDR3 DNA is TGTGCCAGCAGCGGCAGGGGCAATGAGCAGTTCTTC.

In this sample, this clone turned up once. The V call is TRBV29-1, the J call TRBJ2-3; 7 bases match TRBD2. The CDR3 runs to 13 residues. V trimming: 3 bases; J trimming: 2 bases; junction bases outside the gene matches: 2. The germline V gene has CDR1 SQVTM and CDR2 ANQGSEA. In DNA form, the CDR3 reads TGCAGCGTTGAGGCGGGAGCCACAGATACGCAGTATTTT. Translation gives CSVEAGATDTQYF.

The V call is TRBV30, the J call TRBJ2-7, with 7 bases lining up with TRBD1. This CDR3 contains 14 residues. After removal of 2 bases from V and 6 bases from J, the junction contained 10 bases not matched to a gene. Germline CDR1 GTSNPN, CDR2 SVGIG (reference sequence). Here the CDR3 reads CAWSLPGQSPEQYF. The CDR3 region has the DNA TGTGCCTGGAGTTTACCGGGACAGTCCCCCGAGCAGTACTTC.

The chain carries TRBV5-4 and TRBJ1-1, with D perhaps matching TRBD1 (5 bases). The germline gives CDR1 SGHNT, CDR2 YYREEE (reference sequence). Trimming removed 4 bases at V and 5 bases at J, with 24 bases between. The CDR3 contains 17 residues. CDR3 region: CASSPRGGALVGTEAFF. The CDR3 region has the DNA TGTGCCAGCAGCCCACGGGGCGGGGCACTGGTGGGAACTGAAGCTTTCTTT.